The T cell receptor beta chain described here comes from a study of blood T cell repertoires in COVID-19. About the study: Collection of acute and convalescent COVID-19 samples took place in the United States, Italy and Spain. Sample material is recorded as cDNA or gDNA derived from T cells, B-cell-depleted T cells, or PBMCs.

Authors' analysis steps: How many nucleated cells were present was estimated from reference gene primer amplification. The protocol was immunoSEQ multiplex PCR, while the TCRdb copy is restricted to in-frame clones and leaves out a portion. From that table come the V and J calls and clone size; the DNA was used to work out D and trimming. The sample has tens of thousands of clones, over 75% seen once. CDR1 is GTSNPN, CDR2 SVGIG, per germline (reference sequence). The junction had 2 bases not matched to a gene; V was cut back by 3 bases and J by 5 bases. The CDR3 is made up of 13 amino acids. The chain uses TRBV30 and TRBJ2-7; 12 positions agree with TRBD2. The sequencing sample was made of peripheral blood. This receptor was identified in a man aged 50 or older with active COVID-19. The CDR3 DNA is TGTGCCTGGAGACTAGCGGGGGGTAACGAGCAGTACTTC. It yields the protein CAWRLAGGNEQYF.